These T cell receptor beta chains were read from a single sample in a study of blood T cells in healthy people across ages. TCRdb redid the calling of the 5' RACE reads with MiXCR, one entry per CDR3 protein. The data hold about 930,000 distinct CDR3 sequences, with almost 30% observed a single time. The data also belong to a second study, concerning T cells of mothers and their children.

Sequenced sample: blood. The origin of the receptors is a woman in her forties in good health. CDR3s include the opening cysteine and the closing phenylalanine or tryptophan. A D gene is named only where the DNA matches it firmly. Clone sizes are given selectively: once, few, many, or a class where the clone is expanded.

d_call	j_call	v_call	clone_size	cdr3_nt	cdr3_aa
TRBD1	TRBJ2-3	TRBV28	.	TGTGCCAGCAGTTCGCCCGGACAGGGGGAAGATACGCAGTATTTT	CASSSPGQGEDTQYF
.	TRBJ2-7	TRBV3-1	.	TGTGCCAGCAGCCACAGGCAGATCACCTACGAGCAGTACTTC	CASSHRQITYEQYF
.	TRBJ1-6	TRBV10-3	.	TGTGCCATCAGGGCGGGACAAGATAATTCACCCCTCCACTTT	CAIRAGQDNSPLHF
TRBD1	TRBJ1-2	TRBV2	few	TGTGCCAGCAAGTCACAGGGGTATAACTATGGCTACACCTTC	CASKSQGYNYGYTF
.	TRBJ1-5	TRBV20-1	.	TGCAGCTTTCGGACAGAGTATCAGCCCCAGCATTTT	CSFRTEYQPQHF
.	TRBJ1-4	TRBV7-2	.	TGTGCCAGCAGCTTGGGGGCAGGGAATGAAAAACGGTTTTTT	CASSLGAGNEKRFF
TRBD1	TRBJ1-4	TRBV20-1	.	TGCAGTGCTACTCAGGGGGCAAGTCTTCGGGATAATGAAAAACTGTTTTTT	CSATQGASLRDNEKLFF
.	TRBJ2-1	TRBV20-1	.	TGCAGTGTTAGAAAGGAGGGCAATGAGCAGTTCTTC	CSVRKEGNEQFF
.	TRBJ2-1	TRBV4-3	many	TGCGCCAGCAGCCAAGGATACGGCAATGAGCAGTTCTTC	CASSQGYGNEQFF
.	TRBJ2-3	TRBV7-2	.	TGTGCCAGCAGCCAACGGACCCGGGCCCCCTTGGATACGCAGTATTTT	CASSQRTRAPLDTQYF
.	TRBJ2-5	TRBV6-1	.	TGTGCCGGCAGTGGGCTAGAAGGGACCCAGTACTTC	CAGSGLEGTQYF
.	TRBJ2-2	TRBV6-5	many	TGTGCCAGCAGTCGCTGGACGGAATACACCGGGGAGCTGTTTTTT	CASSRWTEYTGELFF
TRBD2	TRBJ2-3	TRBV28	few	TGTGCCAGCAGTTTCCATAGCGGGGGGTTCAGAGATACGCAGTATTTT	CASSFHSGGFRDTQYF
.	TRBJ2-7	TRBV6-4	.	TGTGCCAGCAGTGACTCGCCGGGGACCCACAATGAGCAGTACTTC	CASSDSPGTHNEQYF
.	TRBJ1-1	TRBV18	.	TGTGCCAGCTCTCAAATCGACAGCTCCGGAGCTTTCTTT	CASSQIDSSGAFF
.	TRBJ2-1	TRBV6-1	.	TGTGCCAGCAGGCTCCAGACCCGGTCGGATGGGCAGTTCTTC	CASRLQTRSDGQFF
.	TRBJ2-1	TRBV18	.	TGTGCCAGCTCAAGCTATGGGGGTAACAATGAGCAGTTCTTC	CASSSYGGNNEQFF
TRBD1	TRBJ1-6	TRBV5-1	many	TGTGCCAGCAGCCTCGCGGGACAGGGGAATTCACCCCTCCACTTT	CASSLAGQGNSPLHF
.	TRBJ2-5	TRBV4-1	.	TGCGCCAGCAGCCAGACCGGGACTTCCCAAGAGACCCAGTACTTC	CASSQTGTSQETQYF
.	TRBJ2-3	TRBV20-1	few	TGCAGTGCTAGAGCTTTCGGCCGGACGGGCACAGATACGCAGTATTTT	CSARAFGRTGTDTQYF
.	TRBJ1-1	TRBV7-2	few	TGTGCCAGCAGCTTAGACACATCAGAACATACTGAAGCTTTCTTT	CASSLDTSEHTEAFF
.	TRBJ2-1	TRBV20-1	.	TGCAGTGCTGGAGAACGGGACAATGAGCAGTTCTTC	CSAGERDNEQFF
.	TRBJ1-4	TRBV12-2	.	TGTGCAAGTCGCTTAGTTGGGGGCCGGGATGAAAAACTGTTTTTT	CASRLVGGRDEKLFF
.	TRBJ1-1	TRBV7-9	many	TGTGCCAGCAGCCGCACAGGCGAGAACACTGAAGCTTTCTTT	CASSRTGENTEAFF
TRBD1	TRBJ1-2	TRBV28	many	TGTGCCAGCAGCTCCGACAGGGGGTTTGGCTACACCTTC	CASSSDRGFGYTF
.	TRBJ1-5	TRBV28	.	TGTGCCAGCAGAAGGTTGAGTAGCAATCAGCCCCAGCATTTT	CASRRLSSNQPQHF
.	TRBJ2-5	TRBV7-2	many	TGTGCCAGCAGCCGAGATTCTGGGCCGTCAGAGACCCAGTACTTC	CASSRDSGPSETQYF
.	TRBJ2-2	TRBV7-9	.	TGTGCCAGCAGACGAGTGGGACAGAACACCGGGGAGCTGTTTTTT	CASRRVGQNTGELFF
TRBD1	TRBJ2-3	TRBV7-2	.	TGTGCCAGCAGCTTAGGGGACAGACTTGGGGATACGCAGTATTTT	CASSLGDRLGDTQYF
.	TRBJ2-2	TRBV5-1	.	TGCGCCAGCATCCAGCTGGCCGGGTCCGACACCGGGGAGCTGTTTTTT	CASIQLAGSDTGELFF
.	TRBJ2-1	TRBV12-3/TRBV12-4	many	TGTGCCAGCAGTTCTGTCGGTGAGCAGTTCTTC	CASSSVGEQFF
TRBD2	TRBJ2-5	TRBV7-2	many	TGTGCCAGCAGCGCGACTAGCGGGGGGTACCAAGAGACCCAGTACTTC	CASSATSGGYQETQYF
.	TRBJ1-2	TRBV20-1	.	TGCAGTGCTAGGTTAATACTCTATGGCTACACCTTC	CSARLILYGYTF
.	TRBJ1-1	TRBV2	few	TGTGCCAGCAGTGCCCTACAGGTGAACACTGAAGCTTTCTTT	CASSALQVNTEAFF
TRBD1	TRBJ1-6	TRBV6-5	.	TGTGCCAGCAGGACCGGGACAGGGGGCCCACCCCTCCACTTT	CASRTGTGGPPLHF
TRBD1	TRBJ1-2	TRBV12-3/TRBV12-4	many	TGTGCCAGCAGTTCCTGGACAGGGCTGTATGGCTACACCTTC	CASSSWTGLYGYTF
.	TRBJ2-3	TRBV30	.	TGTGCCTGGACGGTTCGAGGGGATACGCAGTATTTT	CAWTVRGDTQYF
TRBD1	TRBJ1-2	TRBV7-9	few	TGTGCCAGCAGATCGACAGGGTGGGGCTACACCTTC	CASRSTGWGYTF
TRBD1	TRBJ1-4	TRBV20-1	.	TGCAGTGCTAGAATGGGGGACAGGTGGAGTGAAAAACTGTTTTTT	CSARMGDRWSEKLFF
.	TRBJ1-2	TRBV7-2	few	TGCGCCAGCAGCTTGGATCAGGGACTCGCTGGCTACACCTTC	CASSLDQGLAGYTF
.	TRBJ2-3	TRBV24-1	few	TGTGCCACCAGTGATTTTGACACAGATACGCAGTATTTT	CATSDFDTDTQYF
TRBD1	TRBJ2-7	TRBV7-2	few	TGTGCCAGCAGCTTCCAGATCCGGGACAGGGACTACGAGCAGTACTTC	CASSFQIRDRDYEQYF
TRBD1	TRBJ1-1	TRBV5-1	.	TGCGCCAGCAGACCGAGACAGGGGGCAACAAACACTGAAGCTTTCTTT	CASRPRQGATNTEAFF
TRBD2	TRBJ2-1	TRBV18	.	TGTGCCAGCTCACCACCGGGACTAGCTTCCTTCAATGAGCAGTTCTTC	CASSPPGLASFNEQFF
TRBD2	TRBJ2-5	TRBV7-2	few	TGTGCCAGCAGCTCGGAGCTAGCGGGCGGAAAGACCCAGTACTTC	CASSSELAGGKTQYF
.	TRBJ2-5	TRBV24-1	.	TGTGCCACCAGTGATTCGGACAGTAGCCAAGAGACCCAGTACTTC	CATSDSDSSQETQYF
TRBD1	TRBJ2-7	TRBV20-1	.	TGCAGTGCTAGAGGTGGACAGGGTATGTTGTATGGCGAGCAGTACTTC	CSARGGQGMLYGEQYF
TRBD2	TRBJ2-5	TRBV28	.	TGTGCCAGCAGCTTACATGGACTTGCGGGGGGAGGTCCGTACTTC	CASSLHGLAGGGPYF
.	TRBJ1-5	TRBV5-1	many	TGCGCCAGCAGCTTGGGAGCAGGAAGCAATCAGCCCCAGCATTTT	CASSLGAGSNQPQHF
.	TRBJ2-5	TRBV5-1	few	TGCGCCAGCAGCTGGGTAATCCAAGAGACCCAGTACTTC	CASSWVIQETQYF
TRBD2	TRBJ2-7	TRBV7-9	many	TGTGCCAGCAGCTTAGTTCAGCGGGGGTCCTACGAGCAGTACTTC	CASSLVQRGSYEQYF
.	TRBJ2-7	TRBV10-3	few	TGTGCCATCAGTGGAAACACGAACAGGACCAACTCCTACGAGCAGTACTTC	CAISGNTNRTNSYEQYF
.	TRBJ2-3	TRBV12-3/TRBV12-4	.	TGTGCCAGCAGTTCTTGGGGGCGCCGCACAGATACGCAGTATTTT	CASSSWGRRTDTQYF
.	TRBJ1-2	TRBV4-1	.	TGCGCCAGCAGCCAAGATGAGGGGGGAGGGGTCTATGGCTACACCTTC	CASSQDEGGGVYGYTF